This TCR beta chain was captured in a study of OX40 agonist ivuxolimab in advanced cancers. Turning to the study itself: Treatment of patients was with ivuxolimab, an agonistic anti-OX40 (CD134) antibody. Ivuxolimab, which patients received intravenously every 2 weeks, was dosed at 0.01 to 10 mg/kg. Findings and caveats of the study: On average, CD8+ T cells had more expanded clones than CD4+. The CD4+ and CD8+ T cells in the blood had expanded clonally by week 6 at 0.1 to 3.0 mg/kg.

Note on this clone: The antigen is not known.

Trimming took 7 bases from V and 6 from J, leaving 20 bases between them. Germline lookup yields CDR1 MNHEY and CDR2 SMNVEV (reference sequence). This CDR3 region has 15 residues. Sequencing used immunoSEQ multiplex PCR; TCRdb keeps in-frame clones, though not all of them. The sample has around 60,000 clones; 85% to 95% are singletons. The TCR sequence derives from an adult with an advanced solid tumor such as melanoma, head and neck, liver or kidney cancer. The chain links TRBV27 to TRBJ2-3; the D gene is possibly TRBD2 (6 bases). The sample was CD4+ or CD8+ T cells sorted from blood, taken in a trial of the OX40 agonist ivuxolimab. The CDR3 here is CASTKFGGVGDTQYF. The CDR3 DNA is TGTGCCAGCACCAAATTCGGGGGAGTGGGGGATACGCAGTATTTT.